The next 32 T cell receptor beta chains were all read from a single sample in a study of shared clonotypes between healthy human individuals. Cells designated naive CD8 were CD45RO-negative and were positively selected for CCR7, with terminally differentiated effector memory CD45RA+ cells excluded. The data were produced by immunoSEQ multiplex PCR, yet TCRdb's version contains in-frame clones alone and is incomplete. The table lists 2 million or so clones, about 95% of them singletons. Sequencing was carried out using naive CD8+ T cells sorted from blood. The source is a man aged 18 to 30 in good health.

The chain employs TRBV5-1 and TRBJ2-4, with unresolved D. CDR3 length: 16 amino acids. Germline assignment: CDR1 SGHRS and CDR2 YFSETQ. Between the trimmed V and J ends, which lost 0 bases and 1 base, there was a span of 11 bases. The CDR3 is CASSLGQDSAKNIQYF. In DNA form, the CDR3 reads TGCGCCAGCAGCTTGGGGCAGGATTCGGCCAAAAACATTCAGTACTTC.

CDR3 DNA sequence: TGTGCCTGGAGTGCCTACCCGGTGGGGGAGGGCTACACCTTC. This codes for CAWSAYPVGEGYTF. J is TRBJ1-2 and V is TRBV30; D is possibly TRBD1 (5 bases). The CDR3 is 14 residues long. Trimming cost V 1 base and J 8 bases, with 17 bases left between them. CDR1 and CDR2 from the germline V gene are GTSNPN and SVGIG (reference sequence).

V gene TRBV5-1 combines with J gene TRBJ1-1, with D uncertain. V was trimmed by 0 bases and J by 0 bases, leaving 9 bases between them. CDR3 size: 15 residues. CDR1 is SGHRS and CDR2 is YFSETQ in the germline V gene. The CDR3, as DNA: TGCGCCAGCAGCTTGGACTGGATCATGAACACTGAAGCTTTCTTT. Encoded protein: CASSLDWIMNTEAFF.

The genes are TRBV6-1 and TRBJ2-2; D call uncertain. The CDR3 has 15 residues. Trimming took off 4 bases at V and 7 bases at J, with 16 bases between the two ends. CDR1 and CDR2 (germline): MNHNS, SASEGT. The CDR3 DNA is TGTGCCAGCAGTGGGTCCGAGTTCGTACACGGGGAGCTGTTTTTT. This codes for CASSGSEFVHGELFF.

The chain combines TRBV28 with TRBJ1-6, with unresolved D. Germline V lookup: CDR1 MDHEN, CDR2 SYDVKM. This CDR3 is built from 14 residues. Trimming removed 5 bases at V and 7 bases at J, with 12 bases between. CDR3 amino acids: CASSEARMNSPLHF. DNA for the CDR3: TGTGCCAGCAGTGAGGCCAGGATGAATTCACCCCTCCACTTT.

The V and J genes are TRBV5-1 and TRBJ2-7, with unresolved D. CDR3 length: 14 amino acids. Trimming removed 4 bases from V and 6 bases from J, with 17 bases in between. The germline V gene has CDR1 SGHRS and CDR2 YFSETQ. The CDR3 loop is CASSQGYTFTEQYF. Here the CDR3 DNA reads TGCGCCAGCAGCCAAGGATATACGTTCACCGAGCAGTACTTC. Filled out from reference TRBV5-1 and TRBJ2-7, the complete variable domain reads KAGVTQTPRYLIKTRGQQVTLSCSPISGHRSVSWYQQTPGQGLQFLFEYFSETQRNKGNFPGRFSGRQFSNSRSEMNVSTLELGDSALYLCASSQGYTFTEQYFGPGTRLTVT.

J is TRBJ2-1 and V is TRBV7-6, with 9 bases fitting TRBD2. Trimming took 2 bases from V and 2 from J; bases not matched to a gene: 7. The germline V gene encodes CDR1 SGHVS and CDR2 FNYEAQ. The CDR3 consists of 17 residues. The CDR3 here is CASSLSLPSGTYNEQFF. In DNA, the CDR3 is TGTGCCAGCAGCTTATCTTTACCTAGCGGGACCTACAATGAGCAGTTCTTC.

This clone was counted once. The chain combines TRBV5-6 with TRBJ2-5; D is unresolved. The J call may be faulty, since TRBJ2-7 better matches the DNA end. Germline V gene lookup returns CDR1 SGHDT and CDR2 YYEEEE. The CDR3 contains 14 residues. The CDR3 bases are TGTGCCAGCAGCTTGGCTGTACGGCAAGACGAGCAGTACTTC. This codes for CASSLAVRQDEQYF.

This clone occurred once. The chain has TRBV11-1 and TRBJ2-5, with 9 nucleotides matching TRBD2. V lost 4 bases to trimming and J lost 5 bases; unmatched junction nucleotides: 11. CDR3 length: 16 residues. Germline V lookup: CDR1 SGHAT, CDR2 FQDESV (reference sequence). In DNA form, the CDR3 reads TGTGCCAGCAGCTCCCGGACTAGCGTGTATGACGAGACCCAGTACTTC. It codes for CASSSRTSVYDETQYF.

The V and J genes are TRBV11-2 and TRBJ2-3; D unclear. The germline V and J ends were trimmed by 3 bases and 6 bases, with 13 bases remaining between them. The germline gives CDR1 SGHAT, CDR2 FQNNGV. The CDR3 has 14 residues. The CDR3: CASSFFPFADTQYF. CDR3 DNA: TGTGCCAGCAGCTTCTTCCCGTTTGCGGATACGCAGTATTTT.

The CDR3 sequence: CASSSGTSGRAWEQYF. CDR3 in DNA: TGCGCCAGCAGCTCGGGGACTAGCGGGAGGGCCTGGGAGCAGTACTTC. V usage is TRBV5-1 and J usage is TRBJ2-7, with 16 bases matching TRBD2. Losses at the gene ends were 3 bases for V and 7 bases for J; bases not matched to a gene: 7. The CDR3 is 16 residues long. CDR1 is SGHRS and CDR2 is YFSETQ in the germline V gene. Filled out from reference TRBV5-1 and TRBJ2-7, the complete variable domain reads KAGVTQTPRYLIKTRGQQVTLSCSPISGHRSVSWYQQTPGQGLQFLFEYFSETQRNKGNFPGRFSGRQFSNSRSEMNVSTLELGDSALYLCASSSGTSGRAWEQYFGPGTRLTVT.

CDR3 nucleotide sequence: TGTGCCAGCAGCGTAGCGGGTGGGACAGGAAACTACAATGAGCAGTTCTTC. Protein: CASSVAGGTGNYNEQFF. The chain is built from TRBV9 and TRBJ2-1, with TRBD1 matching 8 bases. V shed 0 bases, J shed 3 bases, and the junction held 8 bases outside the gene matches. Germline V gene data show CDR1 as SGDLS and CDR2 as YYNGEE. The CDR3 sequence is 17 residues long. Full variable domain (rest looked up from reference TRBV9 and TRBJ2-1): DSGVTQTPKHLITATGQRVTLRCSPRSGDLSVYWYQQSLDQGLQFLIQYYNGEERAKGNILERFSAQQFPDLHSELNLSSLELGDSALYFCASSVAGGTGNYNEQFFGPGTRLTVL.

Note on this clone: Other DNA sequences in this specimen translate into the identical CDR3. CDR3 sequence (DNA): TGTGCTAGTGGTTTGGGGGGTCACGAGCAGTACTTC. Translation gives CASGLGGHEQYF. This chain connects TRBV12-5 to TRBJ2-7; D is unresolved. Trimming left V 1 base short and J 5 bases short, with 6 bases between. This CDR3 has 12 residues. Germline V gives CDR1 LGHNT, CDR2 FRNRAP.

The chain uses TRBV29-1 and TRBJ2-1; a possible D gene is TRBD1 (6 bases). The CDR3 sequence is 18 residues long. Trimming took 1 base from V and 0 from J, leaving 19 bases between them. Germline loops: CDR1 SQVTM, CDR2 ANQGSEA. The CDR3 DNA reads TGCAGCGTTGAAGCAGAGATTGGGACACCTAGCTCCTACAATGAGCAGTTCTTC. Translation: CSVEAEIGTPSSYNEQFF.

The chain links TRBV7-2 to TRBJ2-7, with a weak D call TRBD2 (5 bases). V was cut by 4 bases and J by 13 bases, with 23 bases left in between. The CDR3 is made up of 14 amino acids. Germline V gene data show CDR1 as SGHTA and CDR2 as FQGNSA. The chain's CDR3 is CASSSPGVPMESYF. CDR3 DNA: TGTGCCAGCAGCTCCCCCGGGGTCCCGATGGAGAGCTACTTC.

The chain recombines TRBV6-5 with TRBJ2-7; TRBD1 matches at 7 bases. Losses at the gene ends were 0 bases for V and 6 bases for J; bases not matched to a gene: 5. The CDR3 is 14 amino acids. From germline, CDR1 is MNHEY and CDR2 SVGAGI. This CDR3 reads CASSYSPDRAEQYF. The CDR3 DNA sequence: TGTGCCAGCAGTTACTCGCCTGACAGGGCCGAGCAGTACTTC.

About this clone: Other DNA sequences in this sample translate to the same CDR3. V and J are TRBV29-1 and TRBJ2-6; D may match TRBD1 or TRBD2 (6 bases each). The germline V and J ends were trimmed by 6 bases and 4 bases, with 10 bases remaining between them. The CDR3 spans 13 residues. Germline V gene lookup returns CDR1 SQVTM and CDR2 ANQGSEA. CDR3 nucleotide sequence: TGCAGCGTAAGGGGGGTAGGGGCCAACGTCCTGACTTTC. This encodes CSVRGVGANVLTF.

Regarding this clone: This sample also contains other DNA sequences that code for the same CDR3. J is TRBJ1-1 and V is TRBV9, with D perhaps TRBD1 (6 bases). The germline V gene encodes CDR1 SGDLS and CDR2 YYNGEE. The CDR3 is made up of 14 amino acids. The ends were cut back, 1 base at V and 2 bases at J, with 9 bases in the middle. CDR3: CASSVRGQNTEAFF. The CDR3 nucleotides are TGTGCCAGCAGCGTAAGGGGACAAAACACTGAAGCTTTCTTT.

A remark on this clone: The same CDR3 can be traced to other DNA sequences in this sample. The chain couples TRBV29-1 to TRBJ2-1; 10 bases match TRBD2. V trimming: 4 bases; J trimming: 2 bases; junction bases outside the gene matches: 2. This CDR3 comprises 14 residues. Per the germline V gene, CDR1 is SQVTM and CDR2 is ANQGSEA. The CDR3 here is CSVALAGAYNEQFF. Written as DNA, the CDR3 is TGCAGCGTTGCTCTAGCGGGAGCCTACAATGAGCAGTTCTTC.

The gene calls are TRBV5-1 and TRBJ2-5, with D possibly being TRBD2 (8 bases). This CDR3 comprises 15 residues. The ends were cut back, 7 bases at V and 8 bases at J, with 24 bases in the middle. The germline gives CDR1 SGHRS, CDR2 YFSETQ. The CDR3 loop is CASGQEIAGSETQYF. The CDR3 coding sequence is TGCGCCAGCGGACAGGAGATAGCGGGGAGTGAAACCCAGTACTTC.

The rearrangement links TRBV5-1 to TRBJ2-1; TRBD2 agrees at 8 bases. The J segment lost 4 bases and the V segment lost 0 bases, leaving 6 bases of the junction unmatched. Germline CDR1 is SGHRS and CDR2 is YFSETQ. CDR3 length equals 16 residues. This CDR3 is CASSLVAGGIYNEQFF. The CDR3 DNA follows: TGCGCCAGCAGCTTGGTGGCGGGGGGCATATACAATGAGCAGTTCTTC.

Of note for this clone: Distinct nucleotide sequences in the sample also encode this CDR3. The chain has TRBV7-9 and TRBJ2-7; the D is unclear. Trimming took off 3 bases at V and 0 bases at J, with 6 bases between the two ends. CDR1 and CDR2 from the germline V gene are SEHNR and FQNEAQ (reference sequence). The CDR3 has 13 amino acids. Written as DNA, the CDR3 is TGTGCCAGCAGCTTCCAAAACTCCTACGAGCAGTACTTC. It encodes CASSFQNSYEQYF.

This sequence joins TRBV6-6 and TRBJ1-1; weak D call: TRBD1 (5 bases). Per the germline V gene, CDR1 is MNHNY and CDR2 is SVGAGI (reference sequence). The CDR3 has 14 residues. V gave up 2 bases and J gave up 10 bases, with 17 bases separating them. CDR3 in DNA: TGTGCCAGCAGTTACCCGCAGGGTGTTTTGGGAGCTTTCTTT. Residues: CASSYPQGVLGAFF.

The gene calls are TRBV19 and TRBJ2-2; D could derive from TRBD1 or TRBD2 (5 bases each). Between the trimmed V and J ends, which lost 9 bases and 15 bases, there was a span of 17 bases. Per the germline V gene, CDR1 is LNHDA and CDR2 is SQIVND (reference sequence). The CDR3 has 11 residues. The CDR3 is CASWDGGFVFF. CDR3 DNA sequence: TGTGCCAGCTGGGACGGAGGATTTGTGTTTTTT.

This chain connects TRBV9 to TRBJ1-2; 7 bases are a match to TRBD1. The CDR3 sequence is 12 residues long. From germline, CDR1 is SGDLS and CDR2 YYNGEE. J lost 8 bases, V lost 4 bases, and 5 bases had no gene match. In DNA, the CDR3 is TGTGCCAGCAGCCGACAGGGCGGGGGCTACACCTTC. Translating gives CASSRQGGGYTF.

This chain uses TRBV7-9 with TRBJ1-2, with 12 bases matching TRBD1. Per the germline V gene, CDR1 is SEHNR and CDR2 is FQNEAQ (reference sequence). V was pared by 5 bases and J by 4 bases, with 14 bases of the junction left unmatched. This CDR3 is built from 18 residues. Written as DNA, the CDR3 is TGTGCCAGCAGCCCAACACTTACGGGACAGGGGGCGTTCTATGGCTACACCTTC. It yields the protein CASSPTLTGQGAFYGYTF. Full variable domain (outside the CDR3, taken from reference TRBV7-9 and TRBJ1-2): DTGVSQNPRHKITKRGQNVTFRCDPISEHNRLYWYRQTLGQGPEFLTYFQNEAQLEKSRLLSDRFSAERPKGSFSTLEIQRTEQGDSAMYLCASSPTLTGQGAFYGYTFGSGTRLTVV.

V usage is TRBV5-4 and J usage is TRBJ2-4, with TRBD1 matching 7 bases. Germline CDR1 SGHNT, CDR2 YYREEE (reference sequence). V dropped 0 bases and J dropped 0; count of bases not matched to a gene: 6. This CDR3 contains 17 residues. CDR3: CASSLDGTVLAKNIQYF. The DNA of the CDR3 is TGTGCCAGCAGCTTGGACGGGACAGTACTAGCCAAAAACATTCAGTACTTC.

The chain links TRBV5-1 to TRBJ1-2; D ambiguous. CDR3 length: 15 residues. Trimming stripped 0 bases from V and 8 bases from J, with 17 bases between. Germline V gene data show CDR1 as SGHRS and CDR2 as YFSETQ. As DNA, the CDR3 is TGCGCCAGCAGCTTGGAGGGCAATCTAGGAGAAGGCTACACCTTC. Residues: CASSLEGNLGEGYTF.

Details on this clone: Other DNA sequences in the same sample also yield this CDR3. This chain joins TRBV5-1 and TRBJ1-1; TRBD1 is a possible D gene (5 bases). Trimming removed 5 bases at V and 2 bases at J, with 7 bases between. This CDR3 comprises 12 residues. The germline V gene has CDR1 SGHRS and CDR2 YFSETQ. CDR3 bases: TGCGCCAGCAGTCAGGGTAACACTGAAGCTTTCTTT. Encoded protein: CASSQGNTEAFF.

The chain employs TRBV6-6 and TRBJ1-2; D not certain. Germline V gene sequence: CDR1 MNHNY, CDR2 SVGAGI (reference sequence). CDR3 length equals 13 residues. V dropped 4 bases and J dropped 5 bases, with 11 bases sitting between them. The CDR3 DNA reads as TGTGCCAGCAGTTCCGTGTCCCTATATGGCTACACCTTC. Its protein product is CASSSVSLYGYTF.

V gene TRBV27 combines with J gene TRBJ2-7; TRBD2 matches 10 bases. Per the germline V gene, CDR1 is MNHEY and CDR2 is SMNVEV (reference sequence). The ends lost 10 bases at V and 6 bases at J; junction bases unmatched: 15. The CDR3 has 15 residues. DNA of the CDR3: TGTGCCACCACTTCAAGCGGGAGGGCGGCGAGCGAGCAGTACTTC. Translating gives CATTSSGRAASEQYF.

As for this clone: At the DNA level, this CDR3 is encoded by other sequences in the same sample as well. J is TRBJ2-1 and V is TRBV4-1; TRBD2 matches 10 bases. The junction had 3 bases not matched to a gene; V was cut back by 4 bases and J by 3 bases. This CDR3 region has 15 residues. Germline CDR1 and CDR2: MGHRA and YSYEKL. Here the CDR3 DNA reads TGCGCCAGCAGCCTCGGACTAGCGGACTACAATGAGCAGTTCTTC. The encoded protein is CASSLGLADYNEQFF.